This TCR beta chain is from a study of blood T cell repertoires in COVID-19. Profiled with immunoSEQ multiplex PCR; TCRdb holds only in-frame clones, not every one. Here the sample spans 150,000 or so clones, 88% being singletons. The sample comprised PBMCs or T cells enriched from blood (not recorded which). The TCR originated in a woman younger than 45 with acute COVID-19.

The CDR3 region has the DNA TGTGCCAGCAGCCCGGCGACTAGTTCAACCGGGGAGCTGTTTTTT. Translating it yields CASSPATSSTGELFF. The chain carries TRBV7-9 and TRBJ2-2; D is possibly TRBD2 (6 bases). This CDR3 has 15 residues. Germline V CDR1 and CDR2: SEHNR, FQNEAQ (reference sequence). Trimming took 5 bases from V and 5 from J, leaving 15 bases between them.